The entry that follows covers one T cell receptor beta chain sequence. Its target is unknown. The data belong to a study of CXCR3-negative and CXCR3-positive naive CD8 T cells. Findings of the study overall: CD5 surface expression was similar among naive subsets, and TCR strength was estimated by inference from TRB CDR3 properties. Similar TRBV-TRBJ gene usage was seen in naive CXCR3-negative and CXCR3-positive cells, but not in memory cells.

Through 5' RACE with UMI labels, the TRB cDNA libraries were prepared. One entry per CDR3 protein, without DNA, is what TCRdb gives after re-calling the 5' RACE reads. The data show under 70,000 distinct CDR3 sequences, and the top ten clones hold 20% to 25%. The CDR3 contains 16 residues. Germline V gene lookup returns CDR1 SEHNR and CDR2 FQNEAQ (reference sequence). The rearrangement links TRBV7-9 to TRBJ2-5; TCRdb lists TRBD1, though no DNA is available to test this call. The sequence was obtained from a human donor in good health. Some clones in this sample may be carry-over from other donors' samples. The sequenced material came from memory CD8+ T cells from blood. The CDR3 reads CASSSRTGGGQETQYF.